Shown below are 7 T cell receptor beta chains from a single sample sequenced in a study of shared clonotypes between healthy human individuals. TCRdb's copy holds only in-frame clones and misses some; the assay was immunoSEQ multiplex PCR. Altogether about 980,000 clones are present, approximately 76% being singletons, with the ten largest covering over 1.3%. The sequencing sample was made of memory CD4+ T cells sorted from blood. Subset of the sample: CD45RA-negative fraction. These receptors were collected from a man aged 18 to 30 in good health.

V and J are TRBV5-4 and TRBJ2-3; 8 nucleotides align to TRBD1. Germline V CDR1 and CDR2: SGHNT, YYREEE (reference sequence). J lost 4 bases, V lost 4 bases, and 8 bases had no gene match. The length of the CDR3 is 15 residues. Written as DNA, the CDR3 is TGTGCCAGCAGCCGGGACAGGAGGGATGCAGATACGCAGTATTTT. This encodes CASSRDRRDADTQYF.

DNA of the CDR3: TGTGCCAGATACCGGGTCCTCAAATATTACTACGAGCAGTACTTC. Translating it yields CARYRVLKYYYEQYF. J is TRBJ2-7 and V is TRBV28, with D unresolved. V was cut by 9 bases and J by 3 bases, with 21 bases left in between. There are 15 residues in the CDR3. Germline CDR1 is MDHEN and CDR2 is SYDVKM.

V is TRBV7-2 and J is TRBJ2-7, with 9 bases identical to TRBD1. Unmatched junction bases numbered 10, after V lost 4 bases and J lost 12 bases. The CDR3 spans 13 residues. Germline CDR1 SGHTA, CDR2 FQGNSA. For the CDR3, the DNA is TGTGCCAGCAGCTATTCACAGGGGGCCCCCCCGTACTTC. Amino acids: CASSYSQGAPPYF.

V and J are TRBV7-2 and TRBJ1-3; possibly TRBD1 for D (6 bases). The CDR3 sequence is 16 residues long. Germline V CDR1 and CDR2: SGHTA, FQGNSA. Trimming shortened V by 5 bases and J by 4 bases, and 18 bases separated the two germline ends. In DNA, the CDR3 is TGTGCCAGCAGCCGGGGGGTCGACAGGCCGGGAAACACCATATATTTT. Its translation is CASSRGVDRPGNTIYF.

This chain uses TRBV5-4 with TRBJ1-2; TRBD1 might be the D (6 bases). The V and J ends lost 5 bases and 10 bases respectively, with 12 bases between them. This CDR3 has 11 residues. The germline CDR1 and CDR2 sequences are SGHNT and YYREEE (reference sequence). CDR3 residues: CASSNRDNYTF. The DNA for the CDR3 is TGTGCCAGCAGTAACCGGGACAACTACACCTTC.

The gene calls are TRBV9 and TRBJ1-2, with 7 bases lining up with TRBD1. Germline loops: CDR1 SGDLS, CDR2 YYNGEE. V shed 2 bases, J shed 4 bases, and the junction held 14 bases outside the gene matches. The CDR3 sequence is 17 residues long. Here the CDR3 DNA reads TGTGCCAGCAGCGTGGGTCTAGACAGGGTAGGCTCCTATGGCTACACCTTC. It encodes CASSVGLDRVGSYGYTF. The full variable domain, its missing parts supplied by reference TRBV9 and TRBJ1-2, is DSGVTQTPKHLITATGQRVTLRCSPRSGDLSVYWYQQSLDQGLQFLIQYYNGEERAKGNILERFSAQQFPDLHSELNLSSLELGDSALYFCASSVGLDRVGSYGYTFGSGTRLTVV.

The CDR3 here is CAISESRPGQHYGYTF. CDR3 coding DNA: TGTGCCATCAGTGAGTCCAGGCCAGGACAGCACTATGGCTACACCTTC. The J gene is TRBJ1-2, the V gene TRBV10-3; D possibly corresponds to TRBD1 (6 bases). V shed 0 bases and J shed 3 bases, with 14 bases lying between them. The length of the CDR3 is 16 residues. Germline CDR1 ENHRY, CDR2 SYGVKD.